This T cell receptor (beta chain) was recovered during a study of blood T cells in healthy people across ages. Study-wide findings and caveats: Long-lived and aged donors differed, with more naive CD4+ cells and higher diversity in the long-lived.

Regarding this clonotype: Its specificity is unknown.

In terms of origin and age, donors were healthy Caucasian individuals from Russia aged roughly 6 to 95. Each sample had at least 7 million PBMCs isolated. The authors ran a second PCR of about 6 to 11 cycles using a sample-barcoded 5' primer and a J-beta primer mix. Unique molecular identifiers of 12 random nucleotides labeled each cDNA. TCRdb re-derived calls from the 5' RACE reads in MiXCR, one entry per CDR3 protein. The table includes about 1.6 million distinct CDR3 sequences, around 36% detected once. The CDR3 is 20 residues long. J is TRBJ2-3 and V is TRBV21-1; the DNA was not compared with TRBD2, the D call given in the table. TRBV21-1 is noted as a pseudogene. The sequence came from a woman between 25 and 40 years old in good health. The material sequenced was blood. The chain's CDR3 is CASSKDVGTSGRRQADTQYF. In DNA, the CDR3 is TGTGCCAGCAGCAAAGACGTGGGGACTAGCGGGAGGAGGCAGGCAGATACGCAGTATTTT.